This entry is about one T cell receptor beta chain. As yet, its antigen is unknown. This table comes from immunoSEQ multiplex PCR, and its TCRdb copy is limited to in-frame clones, with some not included. The data contain about 53,000 clones, approximately 92% of them singletons. The CDR3 extends over 13 amino acids. The ends were cut back, 5 bases at V and 4 bases at J, with 14 bases in the middle. From germline, CDR1 is SQVTM and CDR2 ANQGSEA. The data were taken from a study of OX40 agonist ivuxolimab in advanced cancers. Study conclusions and caveats: The antigens recognized by the expanded peripheral T cells, that is their antigen specificity, were not determined. More expanded clones were seen, on average, in CD8+ T cells than in CD4+.

This sequence joins TRBV29-1 and TRBJ1-1; possible D gene TRBD1, 5 bases. The specimen was CD4+ or CD8+ T cells sorted from blood, collected in a trial of the OX40 agonist ivuxolimab. The TCR was taken from an adult with an advanced solid tumor such as melanoma, head and neck, liver or kidney cancer. CDR3 sequence reads: CSVMGHLGTEAFF. DNA of the CDR3: TGCAGCGTTATGGGGCACCTCGGCACTGAAGCTTTCTTT.